A single T cell receptor beta chain is shown here with its context. The antigen is not known. PCR used 60 Vbeta primers and 13 Jbeta primers. The method was immunoSEQ multiplex PCR; TCRdb's version includes in-frame clones alone and lacks a portion of them. The sample has about 170,000 clones. V was clipped by 2 bases and J by 7 bases; unmatched bases: 2. The V gene's germline CDR1 is MNHEY and CDR2 SVGAGI. The CDR3 loop spans 14 amino acids. The sample belongs to a study of cytomegalovirus exposure and HLA in healthy donors. Study at large: From donors who were HLA-typed, an early data release held approximately 80 million unique TCRs.

The study's findings and limits: For most TCR sequences rarity was the rule, although some public TCRs occurred in many donors. Altogether, 170 or so TCR beta chains were recorded as cytomegalovirus-associated. Sequencing had likely introduced a cluster of highly shared sequence variants as an artifact.

This sequence was found in a woman aged 60-75 years in good health and CMV-seronegative. This chain connects TRBV6-5 to TRBJ1-6, with 7 bases lining up with TRBD1. Sequenced input: PBMCs. The CDR3 DNA reads as TGTGCCAGCAGTTACAGCAGGGGGAATTCACCCCTCCACTTT. Translated, it gives CASSYSRGNSPLHF.